This passage covers 19 T cell receptor beta chains from one sample sequenced in a study of cytomegalovirus exposure and HLA in healthy donors. Some clones are missing from TCRdb's copy, which holds only in-frame ones; the method was immunoSEQ multiplex PCR. The sample has a few hundred thousand clones, 86% seen once. The specimen sequenced was PBMCs. Source of these receptors: a woman younger than 30 in good health and CMV-seronegative.

This clone showed up just once. The CDR3 loop reads CASSPGGPNTEAFF. In nucleotides, the CDR3 is TGTGCCAGCAGTCCAGGGGGGCCCAACACTGAAGCTTTCTTT. The chain employs TRBV27 and TRBJ1-1; 7 bases are a match to TRBD1. CDR1 and CDR2 (germline): MNHEY, SMNVEV (reference sequence). V lost 5 bases and J lost 2; bases outside the gene matches: 5. This CDR3 comprises 14 residues.

The V call is TRBV11-2, the J call TRBJ2-5; 9 nucleotides line up with TRBD2. Germline V lookup: CDR1 SGHAT, CDR2 FQNNGV. The V gene end was trimmed by 1 base and the J gene end by 5 bases; junction bases not matched to a gene: 8. The CDR3 is 16 residues long. Here the CDR3 DNA reads TGTGCCAGCAGCTTAGCTACACTAGCGGGCTTGGAGACCCAGTACTTC. Translation: CASSLATLAGLETQYF.

The chain joins TRBV7-2 to TRBJ1-2; D not resolved. Germline-derived CDR1 and CDR2 are SGHTA and FQGNSA. The V and J ends lost 5 bases and 6 bases respectively, with 13 bases between them. This CDR3 has 13 amino acids. The CDR3 bases are TGTGCCAGCAGCCCCTTCGGGGATGATGGCTACACCTTC. This encodes CASSPFGDDGYTF.

The gene calls are TRBV4-1 and TRBJ2-1; weak D call: TRBD2 (6 bases). This CDR3 has 15 amino acids. The germline V and J ends were trimmed by 1 base and 3 bases, with 10 bases remaining between them. Germline V gene lookup returns CDR1 MGHRA and CDR2 YSYEKL. The CDR3 DNA reads as TGCGCCAGCAGCCAAGTAGGGACTGTCTACAATGAGCAGTTCTTC. Its protein is CASSQVGTVYNEQFF.

The chain employs TRBV14 and TRBJ2-7; D perhaps matches TRBD1 (6 bases). This CDR3 is built from 13 residues. Germline V gene data show CDR1 as SGHDN and CDR2 as FVKESK. V was trimmed by 0 bases and J by 6 bases, leaving 9 bases between them. The CDR3 nucleotides are TGTGCCAGCAGCCAAGACAGGGGTCGCGAGCAGTACTTC. Protein: CASSQDRGREQYF.

This clone was picked up one time. This chain joins TRBV27 and TRBJ1-3; no reliable D call. The germline V gene has CDR1 MNHEY and CDR2 SMNVEV (reference sequence). This CDR3 comprises 16 residues. The ends were cut back, 5 bases at V and 0 bases at J, with 14 bases in the middle. The CDR3 bases are TGTGCCAGCAGTCCCGCGGCCGCTAGCTCTGGAAACACCATATATTTT. This sequence encodes CASSPAAASSGNTIYF.

The V gene is TRBV28, the J gene TRBJ2-7; 8 nucleotides align to TRBD2. V shed 2 bases and J 2 bases; nucleotides not matched to a gene: 2. The germline gives CDR1 MDHEN, CDR2 SYDVKM. The length of the CDR3 is 14 residues. In DNA form, the CDR3 reads TGTGCCAGCAGTTTACGGCGGGGGGCCTACGAGCAGTACTTC. Translated, it gives CASSLRRGAYEQYF.

Only a few counts were recorded for this clone. CDR3 amino acids: CASSSGLGELFF. The CDR3 region has the DNA TGTGCCAGCAGTTCAGGACTCGGGGAGCTGTTTTTT. This chain links TRBV6-5 with TRBJ2-2; D might be TRBD2 (5 bases). The germline V gene has CDR1 MNHEY and CDR2 SVGAGI. The CDR3 totals 12 residues. Deletions cut 4 bases from V and 7 bases from J, with 7 bases between.

The chain couples TRBV6-5 to TRBJ2-4; 7 bases line up with TRBD1. Germline V gene lookup returns CDR1 MNHEY and CDR2 SVGAGI. The CDR3 extends over 13 amino acids. V trimming: 6 bases; J trimming: 8 bases; junction bases outside the gene matches: 7. The CDR3 coding sequence is TGTGCCAGCAGGTCGACAGGGTCGCACATTCAGTACTTC. Translating it yields CASRSTGSHIQYF.

V usage is TRBV29-1 and J usage is TRBJ2-1; 10 positions agree with TRBD1. V lost 7 bases and J lost 8; bases outside the gene matches: 8. Per germline, CDR1 SQVTM and CDR2 ANQGSEA. This CDR3 is built from 13 residues. The CDR3 bases are TGCAGCGGCCGACAGGGGGCAGGCTATGAGCAGTTCTTC. Translated: CSGRQGAGYEQFF.

The chain has TRBV2 and TRBJ2-1, with 12 bases fitting TRBD2. The J segment lost 12 bases and the V segment lost 6 bases, leaving 12 bases of the junction unmatched. The CDR3 length is 15 residues. CDR1 and CDR2 (germline): SNHLY, FYNNEI. The CDR3 spells CASSSSSGRVMRQFF. In nucleotides, the CDR3 is TGTGCCAGCAGCAGTTCTAGCGGGAGGGTAATGAGGCAGTTCTTC.

The genes are TRBV29-1 and TRBJ1-2, with 11 positions matching TRBD1. After removal of 3 bases from V and 4 bases from J, the junction contained 13 bases not matched to a gene. CDR1 is SQVTM, CDR2 ANQGSEA, per germline. This CDR3 contains 17 residues. This CDR3 reads CSVDEPDRGPLGYGYTF. In DNA form, the CDR3 reads TGCAGCGTTGACGAGCCGGACAGGGGGCCTCTAGGCTATGGCTACACCTTC.

The chain is built from TRBV7-9 and TRBJ1-1; D might be TRBD1 (5 bases). V shed 5 bases and J shed 8 bases, with 18 bases lying between them. Germline V gene lookup returns CDR1 SEHNR and CDR2 FQNEAQ (reference sequence). This CDR3 has 14 amino acids. The CDR3 loop reads CASSMRQGTREAFF. CDR3 DNA sequence: TGTGCCAGCAGCATGAGGCAGGGTACAAGGGAAGCTTTCTTT.

This clone occurred once. One end of the junction varies from germline; a read error may be responsible. The rearrangement joins TRBV4-1 to TRBJ2-1; 7 bases are a match to TRBD1. Germline values: CDR1 MGHRA, CDR2 YSYEKL. CDR3 length: 14 residues. For the CDR3, the DNA is TGCGCCAGCAACCAACAGGGGTGGGGCAATGAGCAGTTCTTC. Translated: CASNQQGWGNEQFF.

V usage is TRBV5-1 and J usage is TRBJ2-1; TRBD1 matches at 9 bases. The CDR3 has 14 residues. CDR1 is SGHRS, CDR2 YFSETQ, per germline. The V and J ends lost 3 bases and 4 bases, in that order; junction bases with no gene match: 2. The CDR3 here is CASSWTGDYNEQFF. Here the CDR3 DNA reads TGCGCCAGCAGCTGGACAGGGGATTACAATGAGCAGTTCTTC.

The chain combines TRBV19 with TRBJ1-2; tentative D call: TRBD1 (5 bases). V lost 1 base, J lost 0 bases, and 12 bases lay in between. Looked up from germline, CDR1 is LNHDA and CDR2 is SQIVND (reference sequence). The CDR3 consists of 16 residues. The CDR3 coding sequence is TGTGCCAGTAGTATAGGGGACTACAATACTAACTATGGCTACACCTTC. This encodes CASSIGDYNTNYGYTF.

The chain combines TRBV5-1 with TRBJ2-3; a weak D match, TRBD1 (5 bases). The CDR3 has 17 residues. V dropped 1 base and J dropped 6 bases, with 21 bases sitting between them. Germline V gene sequence: CDR1 SGHRS, CDR2 YFSETQ. The CDR3 sequence: CASSLSQGVGLTDTQYF. The CDR3 coding sequence is TGCGCCAGCAGCTTGAGTCAGGGTGTGGGGTTAACGGATACGCAGTATTTT.

CDR3 amino acids: CASSQAGGTEAFF. Here the CDR3 DNA reads TGTGCCAGCAGCCAAGCCGGTGGCACTGAAGCTTTCTTT. The genes are TRBV14 and TRBJ1-1; D is uncertain. V was pared by 1 base and J by 4 bases, with 7 bases between. The CDR3 spans 13 residues. Germline V gives CDR1 SGHDN, CDR2 FVKESK. The whole variable domain, remainder taken from reference TRBV14 and TRBJ1-1, is EAGVTQFPSHSVIEKGQTVTLRCDPISGHDNLYWYRRVMGKEIKFLLHFVKESKQDESGMPNNRFLAERTGGTYSTLKVQPAELEDSGVYFCASSQAGGTEAFFGQGTRLTVV.

The chain combines TRBV2 with TRBJ2-7; the D is unclear. V lost 4 bases and J lost 0, with 4 bases in between. The germline gives CDR1 SNHLY, CDR2 FYNNEI. The CDR3 is made up of 12 amino acids. CDR3 sequence reads: CASSASSYEQYF. CDR3 sequence (DNA): TGTGCCAGCAGTGCGTCCTCCTACGAGCAGTACTTC. The complete variable domain, with remaining parts taken from reference TRBV2 and TRBJ2-7, reads EPEVTQTPSHQVTQMGQEVILRCVPISNHLYFYWYRQILGQKVEFLVSFYNNEISEKSEIFDDQFSVERPDGSNFTLKIRSTKLEDSAMYFCASSASSYEQYFGPGTRLTVT.